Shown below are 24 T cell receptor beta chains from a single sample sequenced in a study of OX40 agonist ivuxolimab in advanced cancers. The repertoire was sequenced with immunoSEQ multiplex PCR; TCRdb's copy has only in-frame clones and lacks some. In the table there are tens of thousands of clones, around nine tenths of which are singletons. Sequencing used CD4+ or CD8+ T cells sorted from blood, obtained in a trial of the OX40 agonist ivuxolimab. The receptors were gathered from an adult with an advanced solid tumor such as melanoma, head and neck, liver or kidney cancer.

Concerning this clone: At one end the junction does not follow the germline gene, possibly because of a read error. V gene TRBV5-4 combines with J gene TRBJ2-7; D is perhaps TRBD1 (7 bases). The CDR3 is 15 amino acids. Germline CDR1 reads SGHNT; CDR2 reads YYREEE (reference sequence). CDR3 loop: CASSLEGASSYEQYF. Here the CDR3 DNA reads TGCGCCAGCAGCTTGGAGGGGGCAAGCTCCTACGAGCAGTACTTC.

The CDR3 sequence is CASSPGTSIRELFF. The CDR3 DNA sequence: TGTGCCAGCAGTCCCGGGACTAGCATCAGGGAGCTGTTTTTT. This chain joins TRBV6-6 and TRBJ2-2; TRBD2 matches 9 bases. The germline gives CDR1 MNHNY, CDR2 SVGAGI (reference sequence). The junction had 7 bases not matched to a gene; V was cut back by 5 bases and J by 9 bases. This CDR3 spans 14 amino acids.

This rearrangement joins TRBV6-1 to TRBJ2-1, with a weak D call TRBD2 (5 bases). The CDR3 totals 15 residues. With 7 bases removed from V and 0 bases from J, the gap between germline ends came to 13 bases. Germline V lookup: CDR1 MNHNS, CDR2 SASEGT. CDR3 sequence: CASTGEIASYNEQFF. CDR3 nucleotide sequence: TGTGCCAGCACTGGGGAGATAGCCTCCTACAATGAGCAGTTCTTC.

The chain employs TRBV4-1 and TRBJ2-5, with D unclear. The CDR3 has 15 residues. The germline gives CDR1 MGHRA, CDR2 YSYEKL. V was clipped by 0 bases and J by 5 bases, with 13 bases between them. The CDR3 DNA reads TGCGCCAGCAGCCAAGATGGAGTGGGCCGGGAGACCCAGTACTTC. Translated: CASSQDGVGRETQYF.

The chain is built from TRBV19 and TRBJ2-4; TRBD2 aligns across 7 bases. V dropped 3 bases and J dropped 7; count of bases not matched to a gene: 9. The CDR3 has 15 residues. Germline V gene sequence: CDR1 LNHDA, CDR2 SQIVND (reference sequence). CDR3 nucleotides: TGTGCCAGTAGTATGACCCCTAGCGGCCCTAACATTCAGTACTTC. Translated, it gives CASSMTPSGPNIQYF. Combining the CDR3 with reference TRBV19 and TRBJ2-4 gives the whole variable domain DGGITQSPKYLFRKEGQNVTLSCEQNLNHDAMYWYRQDPGQGLRLIYYSQIVNDFQKGDIAEGYSVSREKKESFPLTVTSAQKNPTAFYLCASSMTPSGPNIQYFGAGTRLSVL.

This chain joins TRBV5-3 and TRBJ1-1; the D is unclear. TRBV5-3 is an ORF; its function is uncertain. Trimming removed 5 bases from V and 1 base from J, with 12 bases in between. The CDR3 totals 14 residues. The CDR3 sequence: CARSCRGPNTEAFF. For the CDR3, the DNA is TGTGCCAGAAGTTGTCGGGGTCCGAACACTGAAGCTTTCTTT.

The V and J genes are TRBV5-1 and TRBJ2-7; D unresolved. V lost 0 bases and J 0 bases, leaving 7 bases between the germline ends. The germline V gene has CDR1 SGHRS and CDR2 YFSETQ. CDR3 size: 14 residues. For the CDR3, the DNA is TGCGCCAGCAGCTTGGGGCTGGCCTCCTACGAGCAGTACTTC. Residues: CASSLGLASYEQYF.

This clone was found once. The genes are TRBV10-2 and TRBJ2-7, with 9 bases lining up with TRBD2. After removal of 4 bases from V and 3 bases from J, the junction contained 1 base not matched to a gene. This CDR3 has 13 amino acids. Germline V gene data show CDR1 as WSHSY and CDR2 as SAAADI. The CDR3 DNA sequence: TGCGCCAGCAGTGCTAGCGGGAACTACGAGCAGTACTTC. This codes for CASSASGNYEQYF.

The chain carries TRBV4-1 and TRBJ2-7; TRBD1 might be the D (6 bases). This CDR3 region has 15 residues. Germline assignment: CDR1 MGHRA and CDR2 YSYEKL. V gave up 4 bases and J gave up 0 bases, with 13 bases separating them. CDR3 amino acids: CASSPSGTSSYEQYF. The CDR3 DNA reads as TGCGCCAGCAGCCCATCCGGGACAAGCTCCTACGAGCAGTACTTC.

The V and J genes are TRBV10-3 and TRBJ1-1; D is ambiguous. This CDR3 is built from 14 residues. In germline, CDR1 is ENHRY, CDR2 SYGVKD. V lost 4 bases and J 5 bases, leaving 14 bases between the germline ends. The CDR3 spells CAISVGQGRTEAFF. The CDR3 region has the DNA TGTGCCATCAGTGTCGGGCAAGGAAGAACTGAAGCTTTCTTT.

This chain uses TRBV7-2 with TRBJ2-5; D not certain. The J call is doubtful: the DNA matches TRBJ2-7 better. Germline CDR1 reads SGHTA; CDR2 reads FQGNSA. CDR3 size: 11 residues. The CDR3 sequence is CASTRNYEQYF. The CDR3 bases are TGTGCCAGCACCCGGAATTACGAGCAGTACTTC.

The CDR3 DNA follows: TGTGCCAGCAGTTTATTCCCTGTTAGGGCTCGGGGCTACACCTTC. Amino acid sequence: CASSLFPVRARGYTF. The genes are TRBV28 and TRBJ1-2; D is ambiguous. The CDR3 has 15 amino acids. Trimming left V 1 base short and J 8 bases short, with 17 bases between. CDR1 MDHEN and CDR2 SYDVKM come from the germline V gene.

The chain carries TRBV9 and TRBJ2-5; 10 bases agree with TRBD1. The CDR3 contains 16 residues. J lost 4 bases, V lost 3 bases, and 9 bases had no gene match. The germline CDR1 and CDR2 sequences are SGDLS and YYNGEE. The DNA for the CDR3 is TGTGCCAGCAGCGAACGGGACAGGGGCCTGGGAGAGACCCAGTACTTC. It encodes CASSERDRGLGETQYF.

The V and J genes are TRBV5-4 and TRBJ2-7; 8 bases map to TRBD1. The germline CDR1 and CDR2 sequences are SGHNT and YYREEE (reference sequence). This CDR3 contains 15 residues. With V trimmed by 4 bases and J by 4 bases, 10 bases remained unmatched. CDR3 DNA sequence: TGTGCCAGCAGCACAGAGACAGGGGTTCTTTACGAGCAGTACTTC. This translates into CASSTETGVLYEQYF.

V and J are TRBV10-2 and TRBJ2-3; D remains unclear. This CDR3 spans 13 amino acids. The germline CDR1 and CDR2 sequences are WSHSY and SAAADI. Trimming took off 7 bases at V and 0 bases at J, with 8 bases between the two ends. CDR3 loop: CASIPPSTDTQYF. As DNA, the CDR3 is TGCGCCAGCATACCCCCAAGCACAGATACGCAGTATTTT.

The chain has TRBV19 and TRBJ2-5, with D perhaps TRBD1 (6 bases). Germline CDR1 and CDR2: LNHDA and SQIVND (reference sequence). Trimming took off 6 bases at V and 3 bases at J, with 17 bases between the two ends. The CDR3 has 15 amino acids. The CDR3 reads CASRARGIHKETQYF. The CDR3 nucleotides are TGTGCCAGTAGAGCGAGGGGGATCCACAAAGAGACCCAGTACTTC.

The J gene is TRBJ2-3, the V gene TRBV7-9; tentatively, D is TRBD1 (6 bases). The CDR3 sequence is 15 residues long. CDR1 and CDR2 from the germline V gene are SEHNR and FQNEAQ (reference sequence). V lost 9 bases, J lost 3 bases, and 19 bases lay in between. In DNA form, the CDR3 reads TGTGCCAGTCGAACCGGACAGTCCCAGACAGATACGCAGTATTTT. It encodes CASRTGQSQTDTQYF.

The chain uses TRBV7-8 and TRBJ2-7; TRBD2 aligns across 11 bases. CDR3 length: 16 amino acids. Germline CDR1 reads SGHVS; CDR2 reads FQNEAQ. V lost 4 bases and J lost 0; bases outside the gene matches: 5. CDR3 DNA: TGTGCCAGCAGCTCTCCGACTAGCGGGAACTCCTACGAGCAGTACTTC. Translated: CASSSPTSGNSYEQYF.

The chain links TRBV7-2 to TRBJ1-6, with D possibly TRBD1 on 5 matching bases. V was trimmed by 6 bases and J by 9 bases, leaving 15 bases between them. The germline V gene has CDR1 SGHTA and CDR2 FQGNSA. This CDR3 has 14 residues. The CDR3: CASSYIPGFSPLHF. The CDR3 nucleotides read TGTGCCAGCAGTTACATACCAGGGTTTTCACCCCTCCACTTT.

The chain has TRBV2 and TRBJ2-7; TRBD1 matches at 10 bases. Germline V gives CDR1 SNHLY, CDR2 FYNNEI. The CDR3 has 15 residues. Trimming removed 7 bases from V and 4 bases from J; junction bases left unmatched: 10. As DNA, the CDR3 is TGTGCCAGCATGCTGGGACAGGGGAGTTCTTACGAGCAGTACTTC. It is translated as CASMLGQGSSYEQYF.

The CDR3 bases are TGTGCCAGCAGCTCGGACAGGGGAGAGACCCAGTACTTC. Its translation: CASSSDRGETQYF. V usage is TRBV7-3 and J usage is TRBJ2-5; 9 nucleotides line up with TRBD1. The CDR3 contains 13 residues. Germline V gene sequence: CDR1 SGHTA, CDR2 FQGTGA. V dropped 4 bases and J dropped 4; count of bases not matched to a gene: 1. The full variable domain, its missing parts supplied by reference TRBV7-3 and TRBJ2-5, is GAGVSQTPSNKVTEKGKYVELRCDPISGHTALYWYRQSLGQGPEFLIYFQGTGAADDSGLPNDRFFAVRPEGSVSTLKIQRTERGDSAVYLCASSSDRGETQYFGPGTRLLVL.

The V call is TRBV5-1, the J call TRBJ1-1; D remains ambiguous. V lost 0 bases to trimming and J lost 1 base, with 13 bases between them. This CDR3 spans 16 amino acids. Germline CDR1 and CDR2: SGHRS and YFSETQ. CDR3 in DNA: TGCGCCAGCAGCTTGGGCCAGGTACTGTGGAACACTGAAGCTTTCTTT. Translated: CASSLGQVLWNTEAFF.

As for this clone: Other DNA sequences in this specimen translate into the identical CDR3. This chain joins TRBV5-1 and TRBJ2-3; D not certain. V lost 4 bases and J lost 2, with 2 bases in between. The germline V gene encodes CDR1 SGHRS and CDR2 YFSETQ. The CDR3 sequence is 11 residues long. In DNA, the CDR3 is TGCGCCAGCAGCCTCACAGATACGCAGTATTTT. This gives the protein CASSLTDTQYF.

CDR3 nucleotide sequence: TGCAGCGTTGAGGGGGAGATAAACTATGGCTACACCTTC. Its translation is CSVEGEINYGYTF. The chain uses TRBV29-1 and TRBJ1-2; possibly TRBD1 for D (5 bases). The CDR3 totals 13 residues. Germline CDR1 and CDR2: SQVTM and ANQGSEA. Trimming shortened V by 3 bases and J by 2 bases, and 10 bases separated the two germline ends.